The subject of this entry is one T cell receptor beta chain. PCR employed 60 Vbeta and 13 Jbeta primers. Profiling relied on immunoSEQ multiplex PCR, and the TCRdb table lists in-frame clones only, not all of them. The sample includes approximately 83,000 clones, about 84% of them seen just once. These data belong to a study of cytomegalovirus exposure and HLA in healthy donors. Germline V CDR1 and CDR2: SGDLS, YYNGEE. The CDR3 covers 15 residues. The V gene lost 0 bases and the J gene lost 0 bases, with 7 bases spanning the gap. The gene calls are TRBV9 and TRBJ1-3; D gene ambiguous. The source is a man aged 18 to 29 in good health and CMV-seronegative. The sample comprised PBMCs. The CDR3 DNA reads TGTGCCAGCAGCGTAGAAGTCAGCTCTGGAAACACCATATATTTT. Its translation: CASSVEVSSGNTIYF. The full variable domain, completed using reference TRBV9 and TRBJ1-3, is DSGVTQTPKHLITATGQRVTLRCSPRSGDLSVYWYQQSLDQGLQFLIQYYNGEERAKGNILERFSAQQFPDLHSELNLSSLELGDSALYFCASSVEVSSGNTIYFGEGSWLTVV.